The T cell receptor beta chain under discussion was sequenced for a study of response to subunit inactivated influenza vaccine. Study results and caveats: Each seasonal flu vaccination may recruit only limited new T cells, authors suggested.

CDR3 length: 18 residues. Trimming cost V 5 bases and J 3 bases; bases outside gene matches: 15. This clonotype was picked up a small number of times. Its antigen is unknown. MiXCR was run by TCRdb on the RT-PCR reads, yielding one entry per CDR3 protein. The sample yields over 650,000 distinct CDR3 sequences, less than 20% seen once. The chain employs TRBV12-3 or TRBV12-4 and TRBJ2-3; 9 bases fit TRBD1. Sequenced material: PBMCs from blood, taken 4 to 6 days after vaccination. This receptor was identified in a man in his fifties or sixties who received an inactivated influenza vaccine. CDR3 in DNA: TGTGCCAGCAGTCTGGGGATACAGGGGGCGAAAGGTACAGATACGCAGTATTTT. Encoded protein: CASSLGIQGAKGTDTQYF.